The 30 T cell receptor beta chains listed next were all sequenced from one sample in a study of T cell responses to AZD1222 COVID-19 vaccine. Clones were sequenced by immunoSEQ multiplex PCR, and TCRdb holds only the in-frame ones, with some missing. The table shows more than 110,000 clones, with under 95% occurring only once. Sequences were derived from peripheral blood, sampled on day 0 of AZD1222 vaccination. The source of these receptors is an adult in good health.

V is TRBV19 and J is TRBJ2-1; 8 nucleotides agree with TRBD2. Germline V gene lookup returns CDR1 LNHDA and CDR2 SQIVND (reference sequence). Trimming cost V 4 bases and J 7 bases; bases outside gene matches: 9. The CDR3 runs to 15 residues. The CDR3 coding sequence is TGTGCCAGTAGTACGAGCGGGGGCCGGGAGAATGAGCAGTTCTTC. Protein sequence: CASSTSGGRENEQFF.

The chain uses TRBV5-1 and TRBJ1-2, with 9 positions matching TRBD1. CDR3 size: 16 residues. CDR1 is SGHRS, CDR2 YFSETQ, per germline. Trimming cost V 2 bases and J 8 bases; bases outside gene matches: 13. The CDR3, as DNA: TGCGCCAGCAGCTTCCTTCCGGGACAGGGCCTGAGCGGCTACACCTTC. Translated, it gives CASSFLPGQGLSGYTF. Together with reference TRBV5-1 and TRBJ1-2, the CDR3 gives the full variable domain: KAGVTQTPRYLIKTRGQQVTLSCSPISGHRSVSWYQQTPGQGLQFLFEYFSETQRNKGNFPGRFSGRQFSNSRSEMNVSTLELGDSALYLCASSFLPGQGLSGYTFGSGTRLTVV.

V and J are TRBV27 and TRBJ2-3; 13 bases are shared with TRBD2. The CDR3 spans 15 residues. The germline gives CDR1 MNHEY, CDR2 SMNVEV (reference sequence). Trimming removed 5 bases from V and 4 bases from J; junction bases left unmatched: 3. CDR3 protein: CASSPGLAGADTQYF. The CDR3 DNA is TGTGCCAGCAGTCCAGGACTAGCGGGGGCAGATACGCAGTATTTT.

The chain uses TRBV5-1 and TRBJ1-4, with D hard to call. CDR1 and CDR2 from the germline V gene are SGHRS and YFSETQ. V was pared by 1 base and J by 4 bases, with 11 bases between. The CDR3 is 15 residues long. CDR3 region: CASSLFLGSNEKLFF. CDR3 DNA sequence: TGCGCCAGCAGCTTGTTTCTTGGGAGTAATGAAAAACTGTTTTTT.

The chain carries TRBV2 and TRBJ1-6; TRBD1 aligns across 7 bases. The CDR3 runs 15 residues. Germline V gives CDR1 SNHLY, CDR2 FYNNEI. J gave up 4 bases and V 2 bases, and 2 bases lay outside the gene matches. As DNA, the CDR3 is TGTGCCAGCAGTGAACAACAGGGGTATAATTCACCCCTCCACTTT. Amino acids: CASSEQQGYNSPLHF.

As regards this clone: Other DNA sequences in the sample encode the same CDR3. The chain is built from TRBV28 and TRBJ1-2; D gene unclear. CDR3 size: 12 residues. Germline V CDR1 and CDR2: MDHEN, SYDVKM. The germline V and J ends were trimmed by 1 base and 5 bases, with 5 bases remaining between them. The CDR3 loop is CASSLSGYGYTF. In nucleotides, the CDR3 is TGTGCCAGCAGTTTATCCGGATATGGCTACACCTTC.

V and J are TRBV10-3 and TRBJ2-3; a possible D gene is TRBD2 (5 bases). V dropped 3 bases and J dropped 3 bases, with 7 bases sitting between them. Germline V gives CDR1 ENHRY, CDR2 SYGVKD. The length of the CDR3 is 13 residues. CDR3 residues: CAISERGTDTQYF. CDR3 bases: TGTGCCATCAGTGAACGAGGGACAGATACGCAGTATTTT.

This clone was seen a handful of times. This chain connects TRBV7-2 to TRBJ1-1, with no clear D. Looked up from germline, CDR1 is SGHTA and CDR2 is FQGNSA. This CDR3 region has 13 residues. Trimming removed 2 bases at V and 5 bases at J, with 9 bases between. CDR3 in DNA: TGTGCCAGCAGCTTAAAGGTGGGAACTGAAGCTTTCTTT. It translates to CASSLKVGTEAFF.

This chain links TRBV9 with TRBJ2-7; 9 bases fit TRBD2. Trimming removed 4 bases from V and 2 bases from J; junction bases left unmatched: 7. The CDR3 sequence is 15 residues long. From germline, CDR1 is SGDLS and CDR2 YYNGEE. The CDR3 DNA follows: TGTGCCAGCAGCCTCGGGACTAGCTCCGCCTACGAGCAGTACTTC. It encodes CASSLGTSSAYEQYF.

This clone appeared once. The chain joins TRBV2 to TRBJ2-1; tentatively, D is TRBD1 or TRBD2 (6 bases each). V gave up 11 bases and J gave up 7 bases, with 21 bases separating them. The germline gives CDR1 SNHLY, CDR2 FYNNEI. The CDR3 covers 14 residues. The CDR3 spells CACARDGGGNEQFF. The CDR3 DNA follows: TGTGCCTGTGCCCGGGACGGAGGGGGGAATGAGCAGTTCTTC. The full variable domain, completed using reference TRBV2 and TRBJ2-1, is EPEVTQTPSHQVTQMGQEVILRCVPISNHLYFYWYRQILGQKVEFLVSFYNNEISEKSEIFDDQFSVERPDGSNFTLKIRSTKLEDSAMYFCACARDGGGNEQFFGPGTRLTVL.

The chain recombines TRBV16 with TRBJ2-7; D may correspond to TRBD1 or TRBD2 (5 bases each). The CDR3 is 16 residues long. Trimming shortened V by 5 bases and J by 2 bases, and 19 bases separated the two germline ends. Germline-derived CDR1 and CDR2 are KGHSY and FQNENV. CDR3 in amino acids: CASSSSGGGPAYEQYF. The CDR3 DNA reads TGTGCCAGCAGCTCGAGTGGTGGGGGACCCGCCTACGAGCAGTACTTC.

The genes are TRBV15 and TRBJ1-2, with D perhaps TRBD1 (5 bases). This CDR3 spans 15 amino acids. CDR1 is LNHNV, CDR2 YYDKDF, per germline (reference sequence). V lost 3 bases and J 3 bases, leaving 14 bases between the germline ends. The CDR3 loop reads CATSSDSWGYYGYTF. CDR3 DNA: TGTGCCACCAGCAGCGATTCGTGGGGCTACTATGGCTACACCTTC.

The chain couples TRBV29-1 to TRBJ2-7; D remains ambiguous. The CDR3 is made up of 12 amino acids. Germline CDR1 reads SQVTM; CDR2 reads ANQGSEA. Trimming took 4 bases from V and 2 from J, leaving 9 bases between them. This CDR3 is CSVGGRAYEQYF. CDR3 nucleotides: TGCAGCGTTGGGGGAAGGGCCTACGAGCAGTACTTC.

This clone was counted a few times. The J gene is TRBJ1-5, the V gene TRBV9; D remains ambiguous. The CDR3 is 12 amino acids. Germline CDR1 is SGDLS and CDR2 is YYNGEE. V shed 0 bases and J shed 6 bases, with 4 bases lying between them. The CDR3 loop reads CASSVEGQPQHF. The CDR3 DNA reads as TGTGCCAGCAGCGTAGAGGGTCAGCCCCAGCATTTT.

The DNA of the CDR3 is TGTGCCAGCAGCTGGACAGCTGGAAACACCATATATTTT. It encodes CASSWTAGNTIYF. The gene calls are TRBV11-1 and TRBJ1-3; D perhaps matches TRBD1 (6 bases). The CDR3 totals 13 residues. Per the germline V gene, CDR1 is SGHAT and CDR2 is FQDESV (reference sequence). Between the trimmed V and J ends, which lost 4 bases and 2 bases, there was a span of 6 bases.

This clone is a singleton in its sample. The chain carries TRBV29-1 and TRBJ1-2; 10 positions match TRBD1. The CDR3 length is 14 residues. CDR1 is SQVTM, CDR2 ANQGSEA, per germline. Germline trimming cut 7 bases from V and 7 bases from J; bases unmatched to any gene: 12. CDR3 bases: TGCAGCGCAGTGGGGGGACAGGGGACCGCTGGCTACACCTTC. It specifies CSAVGGQGTAGYTF.

This sequence joins TRBV11-3 and TRBJ2-3, with a tentative D call TRBD2 (7 bases). V was clipped by 8 bases and J by 0 bases, with 24 bases between them. Germline lookup yields CDR1 SGHNT and CDR2 YENEEA. CDR3 length equals 18 residues. The CDR3 DNA reads TGTGCCAGCCGCAAGCGGGACAAAGTATCGACTAGCACAGATACGCAGTATTTT. Translated: CASRKRDKVSTSTDTQYF.

The rearrangement links TRBV6-6 to TRBJ2-4, with 7 bases lining up with TRBD1. The junction had 4 bases not matched to a gene; V was cut back by 7 bases and J by 1 base. The germline CDR1 and CDR2 sequences are MNHNY and SVGAGI (reference sequence). The CDR3 sequence is 14 residues long. This CDR3 reads CASTPQGAKNIQYF. The DNA for the CDR3 is TGTGCCAGCACCCCACAGGGGGCCAAAAACATTCAGTACTTC.

The V call is TRBV5-6, the J call TRBJ1-5; no clear D gene. The CDR3 extends over 15 amino acids. V lost 3 bases and J lost 1, with 11 bases in between. Per germline, CDR1 SGHDT and CDR2 YYEEEE. In DNA, the CDR3 is TGTGCCAGCAGCTCTGCCCCCTTGAGCAATCAGCCCCAGCATTTT. Protein sequence: CASSSAPLSNQPQHF.

The chain uses TRBV2 and TRBJ1-4; D unresolved. CDR1 SNHLY and CDR2 FYNNEI come from the germline V gene. CDR3 length: 14 residues. Between the trimmed V and J ends, which lost 8 bases and 0 bases, there was a span of 10 bases. CDR3 region: CASELSSTNEKLFF. In nucleotides, the CDR3 is TGTGCCAGCGAGCTCTCCTCAACTAATGAAAAACTGTTTTTT.

The chain recombines TRBV7-2 with TRBJ2-7, with D uncertain. Germline values: CDR1 SGHTA, CDR2 FQGNSA. The ends were cut back, 1 base at V and 4 bases at J, with 17 bases in the middle. CDR3 size: 16 residues. The CDR3 nucleotides are TGTGCCAGCAGCTTAGAGTCTGGGTTATGGGGTTACGAGCAGTACTTC. As protein: CASSLESGLWGYEQYF.

V and J are TRBV9 and TRBJ2-7, with 9 nucleotides matching TRBD1. With 2 bases clipped from V and 6 bases from J, the junction kept 6 bases outside the gene matches. Germline V gives CDR1 SGDLS, CDR2 YYNGEE. This CDR3 comprises 14 residues. The CDR3: CASSVGTGIGEQYF. The CDR3 nucleotides are TGTGCCAGCAGCGTCGGGACAGGGATCGGCGAGCAGTACTTC.

This clone has just one count. The rearrangement links TRBV7-9 to TRBJ1-1; the D gene is possibly TRBD1 (5 bases). Trimming cost V 2 bases and J 6 bases, with 13 bases left between them. This CDR3 region has 14 residues. In germline, CDR1 is SEHNR, CDR2 FQNEAQ (reference sequence). Written as DNA, the CDR3 is TGTGCCAGCAGCTTATATGAGGGCAGGGCTGAAGCTTTCTTT. It specifies CASSLYEGRAEAFF.

The rearrangement uses TRBV21-1 and TRBJ2-7; the table's D call TRBD1 went unverified against the DNA. TRBV21-1 is designated a pseudogene. The CDR3 is 17 residues long. The CDR3 DNA sequence: TGTGCCAGCAGCCGGGACAGGCCCCCTGTTAAGCTTTACGAGCAGTACTTC. It translates to CASSRDRPPVKLYEQYF.

The chain joins TRBV27 to TRBJ2-3; possibly TRBD1 or TRBD2 for D (5 bases each). Trimming left V 5 bases short and J 4 bases short, with 13 bases between. CDR3 length equals 14 residues. Germline lookup yields CDR1 MNHEY and CDR2 SMNVEV (reference sequence). The CDR3 DNA reads TGTGCCAGCAGTCCGAGGGGATGGGCAGATACGCAGTATTTT. The encoded protein is CASSPRGWADTQYF.

V and J are TRBV19 and TRBJ1-6, with unresolved D. Germline V gene data show CDR1 as LNHDA and CDR2 as SQIVND (reference sequence). Trimming took 5 bases from V and 0 from J, leaving 11 bases between them. This CDR3 spans 16 amino acids. The DNA of the CDR3 is TGTGCCAGTAGTGTGGACGGAAGCTCCTATAATTCACCCCTCCACTTT. This codes for CASSVDGSSYNSPLHF.

This sequence joins TRBV2 and TRBJ1-3, with D uncertain. From germline, CDR1 is SNHLY and CDR2 FYNNEI. The V and J ends lost 6 bases and 0 bases respectively, with 9 bases between them. This CDR3 has 14 residues. The CDR3 is CASRAHDSGNTIYF. The CDR3 DNA sequence: TGTGCCAGCAGGGCGCATGACTCTGGAAACACCATATATTTT.

The chain joins TRBV19 to TRBJ1-1, with D unresolved. This CDR3 region has 14 residues. Germline lookup yields CDR1 LNHDA and CDR2 SQIVND (reference sequence). Trimming shortened V by 5 bases and J by 1 base, and 11 bases separated the two germline ends. This CDR3 reads CASSPLNSNTEAFF. The DNA of the CDR3 is TGTGCCAGTAGTCCGTTAAATTCGAACACTGAAGCTTTCTTT. Combining the CDR3 with reference TRBV19 and TRBJ1-1 gives the whole variable domain DGGITQSPKYLFRKEGQNVTLSCEQNLNHDAMYWYRQDPGQGLRLIYYSQIVNDFQKGDIAEGYSVSREKKESFPLTVTSAQKNPTAFYLCASSPLNSNTEAFFGQGTRLTVV.

The chain carries TRBV28 and TRBJ1-5, with TRBD1 as a possible D gene (5 bases). Germline V gene data show CDR1 as MDHEN and CDR2 as SYDVKM. The CDR3 consists of 14 residues. Trimming took 3 bases from V and 3 from J, leaving 9 bases between them. The CDR3 bases are TGTGCCAGCAGTTTCCGGGGCCACAATCAGCCCCAGCATTTT. It yields the protein CASSFRGHNQPQHF.

The V and J genes are TRBV7-8 and TRBJ2-3; no clear D. Germline V CDR1 and CDR2: SGHVS, FQNEAQ. Trimming shortened V by 7 bases and J by 2 bases, and 10 bases separated the two germline ends. There are 13 residues in the CDR3. CDR3 protein: CASTLEDTDTQYF. For the CDR3, the DNA is TGTGCCAGCACCCTTGAGGACACAGATACGCAGTATTTT.